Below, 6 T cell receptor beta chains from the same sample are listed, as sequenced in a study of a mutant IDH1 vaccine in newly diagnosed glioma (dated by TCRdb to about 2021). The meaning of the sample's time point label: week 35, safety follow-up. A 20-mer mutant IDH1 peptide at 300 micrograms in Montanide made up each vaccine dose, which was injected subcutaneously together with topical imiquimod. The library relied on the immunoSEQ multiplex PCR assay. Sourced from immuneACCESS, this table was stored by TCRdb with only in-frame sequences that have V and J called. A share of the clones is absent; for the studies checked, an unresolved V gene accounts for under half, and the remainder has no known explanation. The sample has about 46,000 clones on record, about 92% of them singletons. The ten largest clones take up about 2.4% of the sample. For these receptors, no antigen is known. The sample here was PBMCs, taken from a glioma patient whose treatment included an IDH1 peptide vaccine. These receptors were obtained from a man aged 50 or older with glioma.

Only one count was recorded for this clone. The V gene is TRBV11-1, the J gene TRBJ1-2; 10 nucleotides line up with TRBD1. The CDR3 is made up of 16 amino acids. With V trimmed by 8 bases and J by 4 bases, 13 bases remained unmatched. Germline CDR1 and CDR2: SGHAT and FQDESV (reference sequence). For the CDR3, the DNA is TGTGCCAGCTCAGGGTCGGCGGGACAGGGGTTCTATGGCTACACCTTC. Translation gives CASSGSAGQGFYGYTF.

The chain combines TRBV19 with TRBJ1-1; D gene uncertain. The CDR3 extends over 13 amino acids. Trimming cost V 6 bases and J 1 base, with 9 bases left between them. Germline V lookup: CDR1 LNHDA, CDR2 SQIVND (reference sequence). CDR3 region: CASSREGNTEAFF. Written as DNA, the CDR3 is TGTGCCAGTAGCAGAGAGGGGAACACTGAAGCTTTCTTT.

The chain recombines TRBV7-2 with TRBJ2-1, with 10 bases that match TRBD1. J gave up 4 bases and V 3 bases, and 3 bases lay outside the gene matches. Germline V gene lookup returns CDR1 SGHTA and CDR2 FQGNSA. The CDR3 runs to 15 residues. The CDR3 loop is CASSFDRGPYNEQFF. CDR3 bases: TGTGCCAGCAGCTTCGACAGGGGGCCTTACAATGAGCAGTTCTTC.

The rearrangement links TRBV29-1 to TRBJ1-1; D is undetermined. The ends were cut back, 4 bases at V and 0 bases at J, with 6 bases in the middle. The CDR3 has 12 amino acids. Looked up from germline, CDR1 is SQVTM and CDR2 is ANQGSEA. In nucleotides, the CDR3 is TGCAGCGTTGTATCCCTGAACACTGAAGCTTTCTTT. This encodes CSVVSLNTEAFF.

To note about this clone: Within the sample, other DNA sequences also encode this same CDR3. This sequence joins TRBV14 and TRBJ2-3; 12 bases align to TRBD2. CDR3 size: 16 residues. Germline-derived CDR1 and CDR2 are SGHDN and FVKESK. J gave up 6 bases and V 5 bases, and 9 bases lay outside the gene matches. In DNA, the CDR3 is TGTGCCAGCAGCTCCCCGATAGGACTAGCGGGGGATACGCAGTATTTT. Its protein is CASSSPIGLAGDTQYF.

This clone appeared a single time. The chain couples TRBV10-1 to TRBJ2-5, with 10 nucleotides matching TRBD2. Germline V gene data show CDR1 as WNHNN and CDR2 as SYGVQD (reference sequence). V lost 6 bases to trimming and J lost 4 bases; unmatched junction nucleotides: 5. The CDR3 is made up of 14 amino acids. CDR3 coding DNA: TGCGCCAGCAGCCTAGCGGGAGTAGGAGAGACCCAGTACTTC. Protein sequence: CASSLAGVGETQYF.